The sequence of this T cell receptor (beta chain) was determined in a study of CD8 T cells in ankylosing spondylitis. This CDR3 is built from 15 residues. V was trimmed by 5 bases and J by 2 bases, leaving 16 bases between them. CDR1 and CDR2 from the germline V gene are SGHTA and FQGNSA. In TCRdb, the 5' RACE reads were re-called with MiXCR into one record per CDR3 protein. The repertoire holds around 250,000 distinct CDR3 sequences, about 20% seen once, with less than 35% in the top ten. The sample was blood, either unsorted or a sorted T cell fraction (not recorded which). This TCR derives from a male donor with ankylosing spondylitis or in good health (not recorded which). The genes are TRBV7-2 and TRBJ2-7; D possibly uses TRBD1 or TRBD2 (5 bases each). The CDR3 DNA reads as TGTGCCAGCAGCCCCATTGGGGGTGGGACCTACGAGCAGTACTTC. This translates into CASSPIGGGTYEQYF.